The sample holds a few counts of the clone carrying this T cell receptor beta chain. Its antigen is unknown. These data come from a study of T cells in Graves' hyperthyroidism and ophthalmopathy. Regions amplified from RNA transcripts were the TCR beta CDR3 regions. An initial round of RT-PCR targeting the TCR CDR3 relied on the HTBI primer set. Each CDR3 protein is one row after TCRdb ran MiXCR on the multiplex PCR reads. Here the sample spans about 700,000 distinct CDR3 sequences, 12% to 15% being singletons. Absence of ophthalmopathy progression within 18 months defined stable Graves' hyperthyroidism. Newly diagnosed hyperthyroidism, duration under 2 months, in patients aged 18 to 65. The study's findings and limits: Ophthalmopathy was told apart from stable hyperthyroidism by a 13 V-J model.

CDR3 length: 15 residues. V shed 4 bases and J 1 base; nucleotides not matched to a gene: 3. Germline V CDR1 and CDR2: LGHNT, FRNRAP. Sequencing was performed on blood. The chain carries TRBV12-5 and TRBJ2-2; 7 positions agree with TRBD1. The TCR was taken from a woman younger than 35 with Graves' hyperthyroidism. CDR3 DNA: TGTGCTAGTGGTTCTTGGACAGGGAACACCGGGGAGCTGTTTTTT. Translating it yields CASGSWTGNTGELFF.